Sequencing of this T cell receptor beta chain was carried out in a study of T cell responses to AZD1222 COVID-19 vaccine. Broader study findings: Among spike-specific TCRs, nearly half reportedly target unmutated variant regions.

TCRdb's copy holds only in-frame clones and misses some; the assay was immunoSEQ multiplex PCR. Of over 110,000 clones in the sample, 80% to 95% were seen once. CDR1 is MNHEY, CDR2 SVGEGT, per germline. V shed 0 bases and J shed 2 bases, with 7 bases lying between them. CDR3 length: 14 amino acids. In this sample, this clone turned up once. Its antigen is as yet unknown. Sequencing was performed on peripheral blood, taken on day 0 of AZD1222 vaccination. This rearrangement joins TRBV6-2 or TRBV6-3 to TRBJ1-2; D not certain. The TCR comes from an adult in good health. DNA for the CDR3: TGTGCCAGCAGTTACTCGAGTTACAACTATGGCTACACCTTC. Protein sequence: CASSYSSYNYGYTF.